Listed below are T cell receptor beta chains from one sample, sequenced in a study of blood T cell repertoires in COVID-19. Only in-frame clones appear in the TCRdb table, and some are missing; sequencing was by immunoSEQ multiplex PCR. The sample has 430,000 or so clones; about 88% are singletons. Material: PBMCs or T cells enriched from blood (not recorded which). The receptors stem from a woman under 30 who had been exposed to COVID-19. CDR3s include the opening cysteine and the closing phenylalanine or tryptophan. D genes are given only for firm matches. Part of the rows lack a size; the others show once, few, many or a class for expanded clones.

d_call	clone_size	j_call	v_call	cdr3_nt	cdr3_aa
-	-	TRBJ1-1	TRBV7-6	TGTGCCAGCAGCTCCTCTGGGCTCAGGGGAGCAACTGAAGCTTTCTTT	CASSSSGLRGATEAFF
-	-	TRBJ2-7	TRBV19	TGTGCCAGTAGTATAAAAAGGGAGAACTACGAGCAGTACTTC	CASSIKRENYEQYF
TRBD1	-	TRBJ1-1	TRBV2	TGTGCCAGCAGTGTTCGACAGGGGGAGAACACTGAAGCTTTCTTT	CASSVRQGENTEAFF
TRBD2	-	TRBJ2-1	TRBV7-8	TGTGCCAGCAGCTTGAGCGGGGCCTCCTACAATGAGCAGTTCTTC	CASSLSGASYNEQFF
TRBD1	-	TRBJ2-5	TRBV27	TGTGCCAGCAGTTTGCTGGGACAGGGGTCGGAGACCCAGTACTTC	CASSLLGQGSETQYF
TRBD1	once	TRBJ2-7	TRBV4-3	TGCGCCAGCAGCCAAGACCCCGGGACAGTTAACGAGCAGTACTTC	CASSQDPGTVNEQYF
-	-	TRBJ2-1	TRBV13	TGTGCCAGCAGCCCGCGGGCACTAAACGGGAGACGTTATGAGCAGTTCTTC	CASSPRALNGRRYEQFF
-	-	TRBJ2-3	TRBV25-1	TGTGCCAGCAGTGGAACAGGTCCCATCCATTCTAGCACAGATACGCAGTATTTT	CASSGTGPIHSSTDTQYF
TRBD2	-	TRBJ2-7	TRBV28	TGTGCCAGCAGTTTAGGGACTAGTGGGGCCTACGAGCAGTACTTC	CASSLGTSGAYEQYF
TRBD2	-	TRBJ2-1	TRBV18	TGTGCCAGCTCACCCCTTTCTAGCGGGGGGCTCCCGGGCAATGAGCAGTTCTTC	CASSPLSSGGLPGNEQFF
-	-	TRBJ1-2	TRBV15	TGTGCCACCAGCAGCCCACAGGGAGATGGCTACACCTTC	CATSSPQGDGYTF
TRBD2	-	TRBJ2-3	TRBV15	TGTGCCACCAGCAGCGGGGCGGAGCGGGAGGGCATAGATACGCAGTATTTT	CATSSGAEREGIDTQYF
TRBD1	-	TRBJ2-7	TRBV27	TGTGCCAGCAGCCTTTCAGGGGGTCGCTACGAGCAGTACTTC	CASSLSGGRYEQYF
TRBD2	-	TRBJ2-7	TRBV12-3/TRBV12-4	TGTGCCAGCGCTAGCGGATCCTACGAGCAGTACTTC	CASASGSYEQYF
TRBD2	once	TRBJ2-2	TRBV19	TGTGCCAGTTTAGCGGGAGCGGACACCGGGGAGCTGTTTTTT	CASLAGADTGELFF
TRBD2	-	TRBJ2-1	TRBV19	TGTGCCAGTAGTATTTGGCGGGGGGGCTCGTACAATGAGCAGTTCTTC	CASSIWRGGSYNEQFF
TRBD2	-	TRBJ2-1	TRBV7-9	TGTGCCAGTTCGCGGAGGGGAGGGATAACCTACAATGAGCAGTTCTTC	CASSRRGGITYNEQFF
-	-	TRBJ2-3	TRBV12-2	TGTGCAAGTCGACCCCATAGCGGGGGAATTAGAGATACGCAGTATTTT	CASRPHSGGIRDTQYF
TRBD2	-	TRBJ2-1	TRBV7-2	TGTGCCAGCAGCACCTCTGGGGTAGCGGGGGGGCGTGAGCAGTTCTTC	CASSTSGVAGGREQFF
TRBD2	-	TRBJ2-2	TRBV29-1	TGCAGCGTTGTGGCTAGCGGGAGTCTTCCCGGGGAGCTGTTTTTT	CSVVASGSLPGELFF
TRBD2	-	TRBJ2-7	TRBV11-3	TGTGCCAGCGCGCCAGCGGGAGGTTACGAGCAGTACTTC	CASAPAGGYEQYF
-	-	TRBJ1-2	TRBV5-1	TGCGCCAGCAGCTGGGCGACCGGGGGTCCAGATGGCTACACCTTC	CASSWATGGPDGYTF
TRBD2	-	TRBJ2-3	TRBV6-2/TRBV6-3	TGTGCCAGCAGTTACTCCCCCCGGGGAGGGCCACCCCCAGATACGCAGTATTTT	CASSYSPRGGPPPDTQYF
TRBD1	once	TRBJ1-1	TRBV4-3	TGCGCCAGCAGCCACGGACAGGGGGACCACATGAACACTGAAGCTTTCTTT	CASSHGQGDHMNTEAFF
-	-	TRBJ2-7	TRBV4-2	TGTGCCAGCAGCCAAGCAGGTCCCTACGAGCAGTACTTC	CASSQAGPYEQYF
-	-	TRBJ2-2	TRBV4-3	TGCGCCAGCAGCCAAGATACTAGCTCCGCCGGGGAGCTGTTTTTT	CASSQDTSSAGELFF
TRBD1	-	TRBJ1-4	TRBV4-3	TGCGCCAGCAGCCAATCCGGGACAGGGGGCTCAACTAATGAAAAACTGTTTTTT	CASSQSGTGGSTNEKLFF
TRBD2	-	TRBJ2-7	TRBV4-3	TGCGCCAGCAGCCAGAGTGAGAGCGGGAATTACGAGCAGTACTTC	CASSQSESGNYEQYF
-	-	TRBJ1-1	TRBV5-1	TGCGCCAGCAGCCCGAGGGCGGGACCGGGCACTGAAGCTTTCTTT	CASSPRAGPGTEAFF
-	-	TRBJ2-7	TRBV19	TGTGCCAGTAGTCCGGGACAAGTCCCCACCTACGAGCAGTACTTC	CASSPGQVPTYEQYF
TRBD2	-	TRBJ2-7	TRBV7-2	TGTGCCAGCAGCCCGCGGACAGTGTCGACTAGCGGGAGTTACGAGCAGTACTTC	CASSPRTVSTSGSYEQYF
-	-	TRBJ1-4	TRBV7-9	TGTGCCAGCAGCCCACTAAATCGCGTAGCTAATGAAAAACTGTTTTTT	CASSPLNRVANEKLFF
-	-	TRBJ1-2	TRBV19	TGTGCCAGTACCATGGGGGCAGCCTATGGCTACACCTTC	CASTMGAAYGYTF
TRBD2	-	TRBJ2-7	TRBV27	TGTGCCAGCTGGGGACTAGCGTTAGATTCCTCCTACGAGCAGTACTTC	CASWGLALDSSYEQYF
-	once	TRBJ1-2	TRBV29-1	TGCAGCGTTGTCGGGACAAAGACCTTCTATGGCTACACCTTC	CSVVGTKTFYGYTF
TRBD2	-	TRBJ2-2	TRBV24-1	TGTGCCACCAGGACTAGCGGGAACACCGGGGAGCTGTTTTTT	CATRTSGNTGELFF
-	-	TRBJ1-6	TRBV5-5	TGTGCCAGCAGCTTGTCCCCGGGCGGGGATTCACCCCTCCACTTT	CASSLSPGGDSPLHF
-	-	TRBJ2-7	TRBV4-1	TGCGCCAGCAGCCAAGCTAAAGGCGAGGGTATCTACGAGCAGTACTTC	CASSQAKGEGIYEQYF
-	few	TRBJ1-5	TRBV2	TGTGCCAGCAGGGGTGCCGTCCGCGGTCAGCCCCAGCATTTT	CASRGAVRGQPQHF
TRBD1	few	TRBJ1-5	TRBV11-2	TGTGCCAGCAGCTCGACAGGGGGGAATCAGCCCCAGCATTTT	CASSSTGGNQPQHF
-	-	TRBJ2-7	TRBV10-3	TGTGCCATTAGCCTGGACAGCTACGAGCAGTACTTC	CAISLDSYEQYF
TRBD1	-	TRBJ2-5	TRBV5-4	TGTGCCAGCAGCTTGGTCGGGACAGTCCAAGAGACCCAGTACTTC	CASSLVGTVQETQYF
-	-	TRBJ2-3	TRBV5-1	TGCGCCAGCAGCTCGGAGGGGCGCACAGATACGCAGTATTTT	CASSSEGRTDTQYF
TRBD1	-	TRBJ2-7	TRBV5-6	TGTGCCAGCAGCTCAAGCGCCCAGACAGGGCCACCCTACGAGCAGTACTTC	CASSSSAQTGPPYEQYF
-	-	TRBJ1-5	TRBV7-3	TGTGCCCCCCGGAGGGTCAGGACGAAGCCCCAGCATTTT	CAPRRVRTKPQHF
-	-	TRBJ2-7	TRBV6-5	TGTGCCAGCAGTTACTCGGCCAGGACCTACGAGCAGTACTTC	CASSYSARTYEQYF